This TCR beta chain was captured in a study of cytomegalovirus exposure and HLA in healthy donors. The PCR ran on 60 Vbeta and 13 Jbeta primers. The assay was immunoSEQ multiplex PCR, and TCRdb's table has in-frame clones only and misses some. The sample records 110,000 or so clones, roughly 80% being singletons. What was sequenced was PBMCs. This TCR was sampled from a female donor in good health and CMV-seronegative.

CDR3 protein: CASSLGGVTGGTYEQYF. CDR3 sequence (DNA): TGTGCCAGCAGCTTAGGTGGGGTGACAGGGGGGACCTACGAGCAGTACTTC. The V call is TRBV7-8, the J call TRBJ2-7; 9 bases fit TRBD1. Trimming took 1 base from V and 2 from J; bases not matched to a gene: 9. Germline V gene sequence: CDR1 SGHVS, CDR2 FQNEAQ. The CDR3 covers 17 residues.